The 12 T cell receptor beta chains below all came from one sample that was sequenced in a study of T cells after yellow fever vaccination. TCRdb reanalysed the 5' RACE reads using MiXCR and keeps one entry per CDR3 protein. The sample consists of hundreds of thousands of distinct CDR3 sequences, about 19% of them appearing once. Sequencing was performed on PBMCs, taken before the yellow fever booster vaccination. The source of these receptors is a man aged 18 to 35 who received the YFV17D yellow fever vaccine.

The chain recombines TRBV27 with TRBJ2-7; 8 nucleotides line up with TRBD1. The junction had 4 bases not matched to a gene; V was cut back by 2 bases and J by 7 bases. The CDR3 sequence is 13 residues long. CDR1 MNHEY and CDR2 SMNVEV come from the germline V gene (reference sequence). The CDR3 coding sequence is TGTGCCAGCAGTTTACGGACAGGGCGGGAGCAGTACTTC. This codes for CASSLRTGREQYF.

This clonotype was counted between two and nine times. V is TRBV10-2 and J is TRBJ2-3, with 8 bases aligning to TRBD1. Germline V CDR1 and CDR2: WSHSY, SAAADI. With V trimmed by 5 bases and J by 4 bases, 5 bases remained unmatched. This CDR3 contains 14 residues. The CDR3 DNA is TGCGCCAGCAGTCAGGGGGCCCTGGCAGATACGCAGTATTTT. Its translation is CASSQGALADTQYF.

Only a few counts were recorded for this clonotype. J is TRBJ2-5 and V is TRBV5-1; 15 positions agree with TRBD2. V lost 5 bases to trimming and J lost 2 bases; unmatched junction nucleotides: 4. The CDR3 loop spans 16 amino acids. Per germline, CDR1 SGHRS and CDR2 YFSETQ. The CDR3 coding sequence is TGCGCCAGCAGAACAGGGACTAGCGGGGGGCAAGAGACCCAGTACTTC. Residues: CASRTGTSGGQETQYF.

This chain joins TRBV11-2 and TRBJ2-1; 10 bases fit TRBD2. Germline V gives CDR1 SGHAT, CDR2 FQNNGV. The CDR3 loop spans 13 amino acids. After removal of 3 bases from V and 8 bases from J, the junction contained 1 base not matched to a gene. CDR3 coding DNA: TGTGCCAGCAGCTTCGGGACTAGCGATGAGCAGTTCTTC. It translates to CASSFGTSDEQFF.

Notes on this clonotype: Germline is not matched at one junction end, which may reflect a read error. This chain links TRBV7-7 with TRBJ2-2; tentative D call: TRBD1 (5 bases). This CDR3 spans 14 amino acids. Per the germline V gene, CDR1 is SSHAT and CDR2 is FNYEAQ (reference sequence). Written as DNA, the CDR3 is TGTGCTAGCACCACTTTAGGGGTTCACGGGGAGCTGTTTTTT. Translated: CASTTLGVHGELFF.

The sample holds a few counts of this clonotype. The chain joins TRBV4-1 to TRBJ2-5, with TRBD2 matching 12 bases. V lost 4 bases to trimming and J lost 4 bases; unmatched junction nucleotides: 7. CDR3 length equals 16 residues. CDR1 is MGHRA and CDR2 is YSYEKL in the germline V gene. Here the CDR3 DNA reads TGCGCCAGCAGCCGATCTAGCGGGGGGGTCGGAGAGACCCAGTACTTC. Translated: CASSRSSGGVGETQYF.

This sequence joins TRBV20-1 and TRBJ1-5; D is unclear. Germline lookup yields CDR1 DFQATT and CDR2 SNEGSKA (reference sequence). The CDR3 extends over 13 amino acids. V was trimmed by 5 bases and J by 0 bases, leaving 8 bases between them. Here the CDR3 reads CSASGDSNQPQHF. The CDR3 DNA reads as TGCAGTGCTTCCGGTGATAGCAATCAGCCCCAGCATTTT.

CDR3 DNA sequence: TGTGCCAGCACCGGAGGGGACACCTTTTCACCCCTCCACTTT. Translation gives CASTGGDTFSPLHF. The rearrangement uses TRBV2 and TRBJ1-6, with D possibly being TRBD1 (6 bases). Deletions cut 7 bases from V and 9 bases from J, with 16 bases between. Germline CDR1 reads SNHLY; CDR2 reads FYNNEI. The CDR3 loop spans 14 amino acids.

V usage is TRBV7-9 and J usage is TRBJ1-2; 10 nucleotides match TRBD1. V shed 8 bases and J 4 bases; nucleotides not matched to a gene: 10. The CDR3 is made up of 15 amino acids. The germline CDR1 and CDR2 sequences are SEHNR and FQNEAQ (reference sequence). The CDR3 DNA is TGTGCCAGCCACTCGGGACAGGGGAGCAGCTATGGCTACACCTTC. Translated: CASHSGQGSSYGYTF.

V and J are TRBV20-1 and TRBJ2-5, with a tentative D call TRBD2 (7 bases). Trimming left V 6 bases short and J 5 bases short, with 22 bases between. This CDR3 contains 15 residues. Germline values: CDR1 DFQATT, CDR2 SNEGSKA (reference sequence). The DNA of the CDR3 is TGCAGTGCCCCTCTCTGGGGGGGGCTCCGGGAGACCCAGTACTTC. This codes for CSAPLWGGLRETQYF.

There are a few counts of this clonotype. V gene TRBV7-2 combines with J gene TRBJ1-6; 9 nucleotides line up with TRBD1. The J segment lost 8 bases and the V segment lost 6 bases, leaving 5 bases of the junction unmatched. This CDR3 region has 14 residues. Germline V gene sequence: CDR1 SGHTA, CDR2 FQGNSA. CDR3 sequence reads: CASSWTGEYSPLHF. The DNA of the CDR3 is TGTGCCAGCAGTTGGACAGGGGAGTATTCACCCCTCCACTTT.

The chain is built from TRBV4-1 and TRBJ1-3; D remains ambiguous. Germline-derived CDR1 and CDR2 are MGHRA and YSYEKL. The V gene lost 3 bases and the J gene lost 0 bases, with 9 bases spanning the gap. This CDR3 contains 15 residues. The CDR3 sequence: CASSQPKSSGNTIYF. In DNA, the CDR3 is TGCGCCAGCAGCCAGCCCAAGAGCTCTGGAAACACCATATATTTT.